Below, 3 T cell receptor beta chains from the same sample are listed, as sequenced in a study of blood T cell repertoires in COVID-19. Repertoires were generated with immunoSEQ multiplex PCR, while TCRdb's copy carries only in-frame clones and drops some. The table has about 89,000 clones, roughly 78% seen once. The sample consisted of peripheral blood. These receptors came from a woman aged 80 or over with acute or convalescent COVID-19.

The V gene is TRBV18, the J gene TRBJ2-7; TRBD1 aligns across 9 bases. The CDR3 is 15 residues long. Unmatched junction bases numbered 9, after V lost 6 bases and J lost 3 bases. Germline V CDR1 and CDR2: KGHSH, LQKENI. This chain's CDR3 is CASSSTGGKFYEQYF. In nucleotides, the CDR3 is TGTGCCAGCTCGTCGACAGGGGGGAAATTCTACGAGCAGTACTTC.

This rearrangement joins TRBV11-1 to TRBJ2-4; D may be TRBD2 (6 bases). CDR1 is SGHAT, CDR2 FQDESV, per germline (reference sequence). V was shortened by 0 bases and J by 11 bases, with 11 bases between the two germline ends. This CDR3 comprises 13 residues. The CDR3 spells CASSLARDFFQYF. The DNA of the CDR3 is TGTGCCAGCAGCTTAGCCCGGGACTTCTTTCAGTACTTC.

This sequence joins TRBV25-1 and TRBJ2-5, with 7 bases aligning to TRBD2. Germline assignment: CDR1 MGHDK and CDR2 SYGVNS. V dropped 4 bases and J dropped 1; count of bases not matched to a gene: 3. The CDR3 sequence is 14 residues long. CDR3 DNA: TGTGCCAGCAGTGCAGGCGGGAGCCAAGAGACCCAGTACTTC. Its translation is CASSAGGSQETQYF.